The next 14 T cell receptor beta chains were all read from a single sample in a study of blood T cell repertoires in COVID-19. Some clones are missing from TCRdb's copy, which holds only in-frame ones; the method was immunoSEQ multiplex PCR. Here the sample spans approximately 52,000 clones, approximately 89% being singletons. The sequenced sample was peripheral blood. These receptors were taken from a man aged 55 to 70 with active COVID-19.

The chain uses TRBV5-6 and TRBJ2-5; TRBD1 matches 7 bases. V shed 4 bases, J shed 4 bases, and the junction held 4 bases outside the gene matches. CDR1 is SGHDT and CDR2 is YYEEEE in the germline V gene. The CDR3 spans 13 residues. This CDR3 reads CASSLRTGETQYF. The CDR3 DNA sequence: TGTGCCAGCAGCCTACGGACAGGAGAGACCCAGTACTTC.

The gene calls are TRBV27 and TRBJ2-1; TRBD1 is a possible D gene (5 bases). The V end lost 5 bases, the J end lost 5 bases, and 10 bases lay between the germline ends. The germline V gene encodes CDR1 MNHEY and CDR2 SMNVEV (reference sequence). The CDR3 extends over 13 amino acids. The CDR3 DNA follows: TGTGCCAGCAGTCGGTGGGGCAACAATGAGCAGTTCTTC. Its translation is CASSRWGNNEQFF.

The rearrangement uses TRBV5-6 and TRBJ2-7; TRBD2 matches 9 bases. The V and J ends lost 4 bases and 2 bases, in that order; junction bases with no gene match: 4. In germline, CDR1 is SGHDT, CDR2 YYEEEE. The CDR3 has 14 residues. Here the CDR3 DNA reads TGTGCCAGCAGCCTTAGCGGGAGTCCCTACGAGCAGTACTTC. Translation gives CASSLSGSPYEQYF.

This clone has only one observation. Here the CDR3 DNA reads TGTGCCAGCAGCGCCGGGACCGGGGGATTTGATCAGTACTTC. Its protein is CASSAGTGGFDQYF. V is TRBV27 and J is TRBJ2-4, with D possibly TRBD2 on 6 matching bases. Germline CDR1 reads MNHEY; CDR2 reads SMNVEV (reference sequence). Trimming cost V 6 bases and J 12 bases, with 21 bases left between them. There are 14 residues in the CDR3.

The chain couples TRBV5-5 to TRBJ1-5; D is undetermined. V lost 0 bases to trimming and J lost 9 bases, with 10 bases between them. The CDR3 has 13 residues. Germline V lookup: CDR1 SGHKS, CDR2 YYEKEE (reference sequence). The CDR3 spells CASSLESLGPQHF. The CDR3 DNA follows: TGTGCCAGCAGCTTGGAATCTCTCGGGCCCCAGCATTTT.

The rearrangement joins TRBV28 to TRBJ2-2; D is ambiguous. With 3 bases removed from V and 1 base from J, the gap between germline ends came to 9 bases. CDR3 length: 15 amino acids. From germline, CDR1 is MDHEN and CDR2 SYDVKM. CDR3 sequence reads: CASSFFGQNTGELFF. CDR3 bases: TGTGCCAGCAGTTTCTTTGGGCAGAACACCGGGGAGCTGTTTTTT. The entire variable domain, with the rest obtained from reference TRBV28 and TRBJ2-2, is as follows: DVKVTQSSRYLVKRTGEKVFLECVQDMDHENMFWYRQDPGLGLRLIYFSYDVKMKEKGDIPEGYSVSREKKERFSLILESASTNQTSMYLCASSFFGQNTGELFFGEGSRLTVL.

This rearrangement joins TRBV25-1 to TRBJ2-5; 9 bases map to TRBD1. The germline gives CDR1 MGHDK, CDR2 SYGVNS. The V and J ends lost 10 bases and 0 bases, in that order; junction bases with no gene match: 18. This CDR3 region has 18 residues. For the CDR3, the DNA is TGTGCCACCCAGAACCGGGACAGGGCCAAAGGGTACCAAGAGACCCAGTACTTC. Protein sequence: CATQNRDRAKGYQETQYF.

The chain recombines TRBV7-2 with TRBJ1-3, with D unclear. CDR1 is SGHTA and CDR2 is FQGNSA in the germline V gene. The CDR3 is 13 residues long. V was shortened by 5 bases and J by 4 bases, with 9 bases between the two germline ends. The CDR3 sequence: CASSGRTGNTIYF. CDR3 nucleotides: TGTGCCAGCAGCGGGAGGACCGGAAACACCATATATTTT.

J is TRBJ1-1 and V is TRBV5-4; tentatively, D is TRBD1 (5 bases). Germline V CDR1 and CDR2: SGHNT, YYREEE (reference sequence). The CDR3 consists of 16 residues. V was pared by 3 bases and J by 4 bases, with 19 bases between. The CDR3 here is CASSSRSSGGGTEAFF. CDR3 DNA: TGTGCCAGCAGCTCTCGGTCTTCGGGGGGAGGCACTGAAGCTTTCTTT.

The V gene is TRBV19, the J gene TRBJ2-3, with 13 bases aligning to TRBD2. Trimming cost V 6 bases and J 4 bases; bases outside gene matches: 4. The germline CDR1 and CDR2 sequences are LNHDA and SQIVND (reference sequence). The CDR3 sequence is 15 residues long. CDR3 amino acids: CASSTSGRASDTQYF. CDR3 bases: TGTGCCAGTAGCACTAGCGGGAGGGCCTCAGATACGCAGTATTTT.

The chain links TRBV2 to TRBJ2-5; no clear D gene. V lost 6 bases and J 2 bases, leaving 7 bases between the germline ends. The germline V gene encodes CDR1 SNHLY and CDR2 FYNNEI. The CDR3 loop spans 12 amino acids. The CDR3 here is CASRGLQETQYF. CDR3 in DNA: TGTGCCAGCAGGGGCCTACAAGAGACCCAGTACTTC.

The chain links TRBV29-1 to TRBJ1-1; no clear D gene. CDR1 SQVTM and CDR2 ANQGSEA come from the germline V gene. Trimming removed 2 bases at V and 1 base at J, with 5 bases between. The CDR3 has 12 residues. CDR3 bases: TGCAGCGTTGAACCAGGGAACACTGAAGCTTTCTTT. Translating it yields CSVEPGNTEAFF.

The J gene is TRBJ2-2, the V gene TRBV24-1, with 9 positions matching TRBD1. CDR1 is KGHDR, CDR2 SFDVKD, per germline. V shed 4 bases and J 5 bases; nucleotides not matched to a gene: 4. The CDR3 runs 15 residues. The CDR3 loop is CATSDGTGRTGELFF. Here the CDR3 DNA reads TGTGCCACCAGTGACGGGACAGGGAGGACCGGGGAGCTGTTTTTT.

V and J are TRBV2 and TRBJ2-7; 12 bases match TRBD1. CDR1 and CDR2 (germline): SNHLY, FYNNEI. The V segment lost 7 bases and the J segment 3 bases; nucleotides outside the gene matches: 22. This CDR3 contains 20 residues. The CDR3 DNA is TGTGCCAGCAATTCGGTAGAGGGACAGGGGGCCCTAGAACAGGGCTACGAGCAGTACTTC. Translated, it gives CASNSVEGQGALEQGYEQYF.